This entry lists 20 T cell receptor beta chains sequenced from one sample in a study of vaccination and CD4 T cells after COVID-19. Stated time point: late sampling 161 to 241 days after vaccination in three convalescent patients. TCRdb reprocessed the PCR reads via MiXCR and lists one record per CDR3 protein. The sample shows 26,000 or so distinct CDR3 sequences, around 50% of them seen only once. The source material was CD4+ T cells from blood, sampled about 7 months after SARS-CoV-2 vaccination. Receptors originate from a human donor who had recovered from COVID-19.

The J gene is TRBJ2-5, the V gene TRBV19, with D perhaps TRBD1 (7 bases). The CDR3 is 13 amino acids. V lost 3 bases, J lost 7 bases, and 12 bases lay in between. Germline V gene lookup returns CDR1 LNHDA and CDR2 SQIVND (reference sequence). CDR3 residues: CASSMGTAGTQYF. The DNA for the CDR3 is TGTGCCAGTAGTATGGGGACAGCGGGGACCCAGTACTTC. Complete variable domain (other parts from reference TRBV19 and TRBJ2-5): DGGITQSPKYLFRKEGQNVTLSCEQNLNHDAMYWYRQDPGQGLRLIYYSQIVNDFQKGDIAEGYSVSREKKESFPLTVTSAQKNPTAFYLCASSMGTAGTQYFGPGTRLLVL.

This rearrangement joins TRBV7-2 to TRBJ2-6, with D possibly matching TRBD1 (6 bases). Germline CDR1 reads SGHTA; CDR2 reads FQGNSA. There are 15 residues in the CDR3. The V and J ends lost 2 bases and 4 bases respectively, with 9 bases between them. CDR3 in amino acids: CASSLYRAGANVLTF. CDR3 nucleotides: TGTGCCAGCAGCTTATACAGGGCAGGGGCCAACGTCCTGACTTTC.

This clonotype was counted a few times. The chain carries TRBV20-1 and TRBJ2-5; perhaps TRBD2 as D (5 bases). Trimming removed 6 bases at V and 2 bases at J, with 13 bases between. From germline, CDR1 is DFQATT and CDR2 SNEGSKA (reference sequence). The CDR3 is 13 residues long. The CDR3 loop reads CSASSTRQETQYF. The CDR3 region has the DNA TGCAGTGCCTCCTCCACTAGACAAGAGACCCAGTACTTC.

The J gene is TRBJ2-7, the V gene TRBV27, with D possibly being TRBD1 or TRBD2 (6 bases each). The CDR3 spans 13 residues. Germline V CDR1 and CDR2: MNHEY, SMNVEV (reference sequence). V was trimmed by 3 bases and J by 5 bases, leaving 11 bases between them. The CDR3 DNA reads as TGTGCCAGCAGTTTCTCCGGGGGCAACGAGCAGTACTTC. Translated: CASSFSGGNEQYF.

The chain uses TRBV7-3 and TRBJ2-7; D is possibly TRBD2 (6 bases). The V end lost 3 bases, the J end lost 4 bases, and 10 bases lay between the germline ends. Germline CDR1 and CDR2: SGHTA and FQGTGA. The CDR3 runs to 13 residues. The CDR3 loop reads CASSFSRGYEQYF. CDR3 sequence (DNA): TGTGCCAGCAGCTTCTCCCGGGGGTACGAGCAGTACTTC.

This clonotype was seen only a few times. The chain has TRBV28 and TRBJ2-5, with TRBD2 matching over 7 bases. The germline V gene has CDR1 MDHEN and CDR2 SYDVKM. Trimming removed 4 bases from V and 0 bases from J; junction bases left unmatched: 8. This CDR3 contains 16 residues. This CDR3 is CASSSLGGGNQETQYF. As DNA, the CDR3 is TGTGCCAGCAGTTCGCTTGGGGGAGGGAACCAAGAGACCCAGTACTTC.

CDR3: CASSLDPGQGLNTEAFF. Here the CDR3 DNA reads TGTGCCAGCAGCTTAGACCCGGGACAGGGACTGAACACTGAAGCTTTCTTT. V is TRBV7-9 and J is TRBJ1-1, with 9 bases matching TRBD1. V was clipped by 1 base and J by 0 bases; unmatched bases: 6. Germline lookup yields CDR1 SEHNR and CDR2 FQNEAQ (reference sequence). CDR3 length: 17 residues.

The chain combines TRBV4-3 with TRBJ2-5; 7 bases map to TRBD2. The CDR3 sequence is 14 residues long. Germline V gene lookup returns CDR1 LGHNA and CDR2 YSLEER. V lost 1 base and J lost 4; bases outside the gene matches: 3. The CDR3 loop reads CASSQAGGGETQYF. For the CDR3, the DNA is TGCGCCAGCAGCCAAGCGGGAGGTGGAGAGACCCAGTACTTC.

The V and J genes are TRBV6-5 and TRBJ1-4; TRBD1 agrees at 7 bases. Germline V gene lookup returns CDR1 MNHEY and CDR2 SVGAGI. This CDR3 region has 15 residues. Trimming took 0 bases from V and 8 from J; bases not matched to a gene: 6. The CDR3 region is CASSYSSQGGEKLFF. DNA of the CDR3: TGTGCCAGCAGTTACTCGAGTCAGGGGGGGGAAAAACTGTTTTTT.

This chain uses TRBV6-1 with TRBJ2-2; 10 bases fit TRBD2. The CDR3 is made up of 16 amino acids. With 5 bases clipped from V and 2 bases from J, the junction kept 5 bases outside the gene matches. Germline CDR1 and CDR2: MNHNS and SASEGT. The CDR3 region is CASSPRLAGNTGELFF. The CDR3 bases are TGTGCCAGCAGTCCGCGACTAGCGGGTAACACCGGGGAGCTGTTTTTT.

This chain uses TRBV7-3 with TRBJ1-1, with D perhaps TRBD1 (5 bases). In germline, CDR1 is SGHTA, CDR2 FQGTGA. V shed 5 bases and J shed 3 bases, with 10 bases lying between them. The CDR3 is made up of 13 amino acids. CDR3 amino acids: CASSVRGDTEAFF. For the CDR3, the DNA is TGTGCCAGCAGCGTCCGGGGGGACACTGAAGCTTTCTTT.

The chain employs TRBV10-3 and TRBJ1-2; 8 nucleotides align to TRBD1. Germline V gene data show CDR1 as ENHRY and CDR2 as SYGVKD. CDR3 length: 18 amino acids. J lost 3 bases, V lost 0 bases, and 12 bases had no gene match. DNA of the CDR3: TGTGCCATCAGTGAGTCGAGGCGCGGGACAGGAAGCCACTATGGCTACACCTTC. Protein sequence: CAISESRRGTGSHYGYTF.

The CDR3 loop reads CSAEVRDRGGNTIYF. The CDR3 DNA is TGCAGTGCTGAAGTCCGGGACAGGGGTGGAAACACCATATATTTT. The chain employs TRBV20-1 and TRBJ1-3; 10 bases align to TRBD1. The V segment lost 5 bases and the J segment 3 bases; nucleotides outside the gene matches: 7. The CDR3 extends over 15 amino acids. The germline CDR1 and CDR2 sequences are DFQATT and SNEGSKA (reference sequence).

The J gene is TRBJ2-7, the V gene TRBV29-1; 10 positions match TRBD1. Unmatched junction bases numbered 10, after V lost 6 bases and J lost 2 bases. From germline, CDR1 is SQVTM and CDR2 ANQGSEA. This CDR3 spans 15 amino acids. The CDR3 loop is CSVRIRDRGPYEQYF. The DNA for the CDR3 is TGCAGCGTCCGAATACGGGACAGGGGACCCTACGAGCAGTACTTC.

Regarding this clonotype: Relative to the germline gene, one junction end is altered; a read error may explain this. CDR3 in amino acids: CSARDQTSGSGTGGLFF. In DNA, the CDR3 is TGCAGTGCTAGAGATCAGACTAGCGGGAGTGGCACCGGGGGGCTGTTTTTT. The rearrangement uses TRBV20-1 and TRBJ2-2; the match to TRBD2 covers 12 bases. The germline CDR1 and CDR2 sequences are DFQATT and SNEGSKA (reference sequence). This CDR3 spans 17 amino acids.

CDR3 DNA sequence: TGTGCCACCAGTGATTCCGACTACAATGAGCAGTTCTTC. Translation gives CATSDSDYNEQFF. This rearrangement joins TRBV24-1 to TRBJ2-1; D unresolved. CDR1 KGHDR and CDR2 SFDVKD come from the germline V gene. This CDR3 is 13 amino acids long. The V end lost 2 bases, the J end lost 3 bases, and 4 bases lay between the germline ends.

This clonotype appeared a single time. This chain joins TRBV24-1 and TRBJ2-1, with 8 positions matching TRBD2. J gave up 1 base and V 6 bases, and 1 base lay outside the gene matches. The CDR3 has 14 amino acids. Germline V gene data show CDR1 as KGHDR and CDR2 as SFDVKD. CDR3 nucleotides: TGTGCCACCAGTCCTAGCGGGTCCTACAATGAGCAGTTCTTC. Translation: CATSPSGSYNEQFF.

The CDR3 DNA follows: TGTGCCAGCAGTCCGACTAGCGGGAGGGCCGAATACAATGAGCAGTTCTTC. It is translated as CASSPTSGRAEYNEQFF. The chain recombines TRBV6-2 or TRBV6-3 with TRBJ2-1; TRBD2 matches at 14 bases. V was clipped by 5 bases and J by 4 bases; unmatched bases: 7. Germline CDR1 reads MNHEY; CDR2 reads SVGEGT. The CDR3 extends over 17 amino acids.

This rearrangement joins TRBV19 to TRBJ2-1; 8 positions agree with TRBD2. CDR1 and CDR2 (germline): LNHDA, SQIVND (reference sequence). V was pared by 3 bases and J by 5 bases, with 6 bases of the junction left unmatched. This CDR3 contains 15 residues. CDR3 residues: CASSIQRENNNEQFF. CDR3 in DNA: TGTGCCAGTAGTATCCAGCGGGAGAACAACAATGAGCAGTTCTTC.

The gene calls are TRBV5-4 and TRBJ2-7, with D perhaps assigned TRBD1 or TRBD2 (6 bases each). The CDR3 covers 15 residues. The V gene's germline CDR1 is SGHNT and CDR2 YYREEE (reference sequence). Trimming removed 2 bases from V and 0 bases from J, with 12 bases in between. The CDR3: CASSLGGTLSYEQYF. The CDR3 DNA follows: TGTGCCAGCAGCTTAGGGGGGACCCTCTCCTACGAGCAGTACTTC.